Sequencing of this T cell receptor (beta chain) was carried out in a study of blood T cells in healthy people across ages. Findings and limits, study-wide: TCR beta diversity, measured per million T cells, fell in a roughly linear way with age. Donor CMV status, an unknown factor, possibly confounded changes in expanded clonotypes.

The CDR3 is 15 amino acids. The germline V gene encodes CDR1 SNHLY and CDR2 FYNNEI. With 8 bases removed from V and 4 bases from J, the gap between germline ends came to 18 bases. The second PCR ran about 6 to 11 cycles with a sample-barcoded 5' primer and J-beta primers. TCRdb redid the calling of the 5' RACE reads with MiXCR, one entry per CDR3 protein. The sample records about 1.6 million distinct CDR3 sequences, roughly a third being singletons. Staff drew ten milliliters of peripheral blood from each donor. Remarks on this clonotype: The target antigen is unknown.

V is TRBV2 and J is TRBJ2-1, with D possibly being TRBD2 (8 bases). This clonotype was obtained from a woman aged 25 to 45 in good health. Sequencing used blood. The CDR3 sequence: CASRGGGGLYNEQFF. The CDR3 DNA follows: TGTGCCAGCCGAGGGGGCGGGGGGCTATACAATGAGCAGTTCTTC.